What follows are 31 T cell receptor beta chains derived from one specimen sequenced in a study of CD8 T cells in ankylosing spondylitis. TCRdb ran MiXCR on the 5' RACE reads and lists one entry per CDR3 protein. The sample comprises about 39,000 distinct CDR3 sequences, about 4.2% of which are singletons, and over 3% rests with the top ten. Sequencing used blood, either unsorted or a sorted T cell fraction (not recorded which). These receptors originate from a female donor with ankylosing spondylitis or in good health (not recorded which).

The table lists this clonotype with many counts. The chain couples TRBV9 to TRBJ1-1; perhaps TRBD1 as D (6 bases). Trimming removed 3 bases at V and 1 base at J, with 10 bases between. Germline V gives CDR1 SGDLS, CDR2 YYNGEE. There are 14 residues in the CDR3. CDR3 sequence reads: CASSARQENTEAFF. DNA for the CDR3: TGTGCCAGCAGCGCCCGACAGGAGAACACTGAAGCTTTCTTT.

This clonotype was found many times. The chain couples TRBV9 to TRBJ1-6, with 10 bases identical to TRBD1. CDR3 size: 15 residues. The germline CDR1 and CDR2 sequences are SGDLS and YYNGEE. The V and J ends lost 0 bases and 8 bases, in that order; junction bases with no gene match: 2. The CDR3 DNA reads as TGTGCCAGCAGCGTAGTTGGGACAGGGGATTCACCCCTCCACTTT. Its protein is CASSVVGTGDSPLHF. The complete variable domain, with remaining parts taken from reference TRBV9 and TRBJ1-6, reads DSGVTQTPKHLITATGQRVTLRCSPRSGDLSVYWYQQSLDQGLQFLIQYYNGEERAKGNILERFSAQQFPDLHSELNLSSLELGDSALYFCASSVVGTGDSPLHFGNGTRLTVT.

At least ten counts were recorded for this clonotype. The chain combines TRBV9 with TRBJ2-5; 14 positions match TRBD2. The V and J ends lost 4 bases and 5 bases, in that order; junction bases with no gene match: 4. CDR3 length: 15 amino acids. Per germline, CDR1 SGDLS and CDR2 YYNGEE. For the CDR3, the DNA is TGTGCCAGCAGCATGGGACTAGCGGGAGCGGAGACCCAGTACTTC. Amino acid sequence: CASSMGLAGAETQYF.

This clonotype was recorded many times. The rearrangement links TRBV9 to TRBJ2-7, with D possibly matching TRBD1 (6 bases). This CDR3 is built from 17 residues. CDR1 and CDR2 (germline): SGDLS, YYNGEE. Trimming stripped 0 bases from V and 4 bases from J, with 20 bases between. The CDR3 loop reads CASSVEDGAGAVYEQYF. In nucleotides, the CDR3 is TGTGCCAGCAGCGTAGAAGACGGAGCAGGGGCGGTGTACGAGCAGTACTTC.

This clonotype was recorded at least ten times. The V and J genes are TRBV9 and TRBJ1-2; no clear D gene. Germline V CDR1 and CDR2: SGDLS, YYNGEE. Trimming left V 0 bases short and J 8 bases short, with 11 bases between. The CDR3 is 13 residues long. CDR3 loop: CASSVDSLKGYTF. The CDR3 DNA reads TGTGCCAGCAGCGTAGACAGTTTGAAAGGCTACACCTTC.

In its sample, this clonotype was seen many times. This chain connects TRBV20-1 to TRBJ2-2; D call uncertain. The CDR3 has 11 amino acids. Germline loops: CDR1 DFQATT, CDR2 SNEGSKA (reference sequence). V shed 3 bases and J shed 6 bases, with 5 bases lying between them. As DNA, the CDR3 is TGCAGTGCTAGCGCCCCCGGGGAGCTGTTTTTT. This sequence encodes CSASAPGELFF.

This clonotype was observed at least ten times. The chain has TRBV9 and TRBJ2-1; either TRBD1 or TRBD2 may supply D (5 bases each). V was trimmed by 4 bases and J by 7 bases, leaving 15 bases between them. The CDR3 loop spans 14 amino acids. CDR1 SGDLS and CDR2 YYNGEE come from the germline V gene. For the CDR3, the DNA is TGTGCCAGCAGCTCCCCCGGGACGCCAAATGAGCAGTTCTTC. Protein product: CASSSPGTPNEQFF.

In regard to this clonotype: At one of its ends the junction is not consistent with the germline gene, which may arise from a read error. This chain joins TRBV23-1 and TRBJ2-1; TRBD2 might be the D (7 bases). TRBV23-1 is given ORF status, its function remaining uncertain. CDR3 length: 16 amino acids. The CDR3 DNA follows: TGTGTCAGCAGTCAGTCGGGGGGCCCTGACCCCAATGAGCAGTTCTTC. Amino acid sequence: CVSSQSGGPDPNEQFF.

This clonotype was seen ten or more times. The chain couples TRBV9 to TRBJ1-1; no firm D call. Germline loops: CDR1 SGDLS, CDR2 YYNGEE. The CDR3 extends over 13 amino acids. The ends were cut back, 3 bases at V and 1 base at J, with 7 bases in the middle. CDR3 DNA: TGTGCCAGCAGCGCACAAAGGAACACTGAAGCTTTCTTT. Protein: CASSAQRNTEAFF. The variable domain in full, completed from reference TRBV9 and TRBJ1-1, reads DSGVTQTPKHLITATGQRVTLRCSPRSGDLSVYWYQQSLDQGLQFLIQYYNGEERAKGNILERFSAQQFPDLHSELNLSSLELGDSALYFCASSAQRNTEAFFGQGTRLTVV.

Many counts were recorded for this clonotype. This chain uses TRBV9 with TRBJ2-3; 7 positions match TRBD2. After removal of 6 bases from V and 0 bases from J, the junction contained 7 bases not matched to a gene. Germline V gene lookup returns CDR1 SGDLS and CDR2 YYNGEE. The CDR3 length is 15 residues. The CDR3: CASMGRGSSTDTQYF. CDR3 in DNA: TGTGCCAGCATGGGGCGGGGGAGTAGCACAGATACGCAGTATTTT.

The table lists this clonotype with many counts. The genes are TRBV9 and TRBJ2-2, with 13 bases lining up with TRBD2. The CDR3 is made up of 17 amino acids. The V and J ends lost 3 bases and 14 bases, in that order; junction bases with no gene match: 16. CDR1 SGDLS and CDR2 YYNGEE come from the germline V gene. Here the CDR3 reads CASSESGTSGARAGLFF. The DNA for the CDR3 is TGTGCCAGCAGCGAATCCGGGACTAGCGGGGCCCGAGCAGGACTGTTTTTT.

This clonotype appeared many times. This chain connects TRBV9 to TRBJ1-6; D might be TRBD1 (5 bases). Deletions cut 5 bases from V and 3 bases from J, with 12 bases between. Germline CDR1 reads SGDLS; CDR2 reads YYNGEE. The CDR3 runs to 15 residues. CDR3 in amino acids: CASSRGENYNSPLHF. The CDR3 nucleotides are TGTGCCAGCAGTCGGGGGGAAAACTATAATTCACCCCTCCACTTT.

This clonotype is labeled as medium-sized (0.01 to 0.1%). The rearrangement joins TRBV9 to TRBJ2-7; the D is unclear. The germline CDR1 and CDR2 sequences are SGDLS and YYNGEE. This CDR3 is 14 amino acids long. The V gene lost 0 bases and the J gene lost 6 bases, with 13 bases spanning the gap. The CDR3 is CASSVAVGLREQYF. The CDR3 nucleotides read TGTGCCAGCAGCGTAGCCGTGGGCCTACGCGAGCAGTACTTC.

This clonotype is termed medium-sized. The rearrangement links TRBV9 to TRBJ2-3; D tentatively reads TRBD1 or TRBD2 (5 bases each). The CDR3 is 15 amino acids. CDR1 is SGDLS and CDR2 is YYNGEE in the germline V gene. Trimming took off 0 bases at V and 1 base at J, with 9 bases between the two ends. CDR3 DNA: TGTGCCAGCAGCGTAGACGGGGCCCGCACAGATACGCAGTATTTT. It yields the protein CASSVDGARTDTQYF.

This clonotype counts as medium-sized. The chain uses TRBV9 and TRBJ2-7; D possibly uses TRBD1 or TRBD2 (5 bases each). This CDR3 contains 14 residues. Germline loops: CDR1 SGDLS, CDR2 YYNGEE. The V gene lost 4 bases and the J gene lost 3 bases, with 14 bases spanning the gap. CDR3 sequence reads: CASSPGTALYEQYF. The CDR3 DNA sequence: TGTGCCAGCAGCCCCGGGACGGCCCTCTACGAGCAGTACTTC.

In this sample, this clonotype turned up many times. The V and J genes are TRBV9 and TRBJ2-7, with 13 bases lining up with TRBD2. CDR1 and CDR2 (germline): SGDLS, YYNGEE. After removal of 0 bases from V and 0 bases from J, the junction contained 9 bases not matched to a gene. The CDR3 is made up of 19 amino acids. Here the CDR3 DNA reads TGTGCCAGCAGCGTAGGACTAGCGGGGGGTTCTAAGAGCTCCTACGAGCAGTACTTC. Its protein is CASSVGLAGGSKSSYEQYF.

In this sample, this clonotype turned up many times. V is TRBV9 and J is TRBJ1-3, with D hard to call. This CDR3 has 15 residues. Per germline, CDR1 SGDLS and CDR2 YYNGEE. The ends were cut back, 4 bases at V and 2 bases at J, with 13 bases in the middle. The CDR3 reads CASSPTPGAGNTIYF. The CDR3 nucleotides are TGTGCCAGCAGCCCGACCCCTGGGGCTGGAAACACCATATATTTT.

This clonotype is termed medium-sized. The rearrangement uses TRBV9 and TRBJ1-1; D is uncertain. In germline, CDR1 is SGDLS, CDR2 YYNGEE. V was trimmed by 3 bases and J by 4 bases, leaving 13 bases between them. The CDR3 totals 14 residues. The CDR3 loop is CASSEDPTGTEAFF. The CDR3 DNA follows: TGTGCCAGCAGCGAAGACCCGACGGGCACTGAAGCTTTCTTT. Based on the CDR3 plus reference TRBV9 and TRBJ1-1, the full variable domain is DSGVTQTPKHLITATGQRVTLRCSPRSGDLSVYWYQQSLDQGLQFLIQYYNGEERAKGNILERFSAQQFPDLHSELNLSSLELGDSALYFCASSEDPTGTEAFFGQGTRLTVV.

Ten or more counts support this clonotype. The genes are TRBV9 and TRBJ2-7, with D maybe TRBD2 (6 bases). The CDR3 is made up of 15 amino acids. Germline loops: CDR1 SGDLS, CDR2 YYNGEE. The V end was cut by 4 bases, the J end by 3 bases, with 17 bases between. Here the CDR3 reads CASSLGTGVRYEQYF. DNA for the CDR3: TGTGCCAGCAGCCTAGGGACTGGAGTCCGCTACGAGCAGTACTTC.

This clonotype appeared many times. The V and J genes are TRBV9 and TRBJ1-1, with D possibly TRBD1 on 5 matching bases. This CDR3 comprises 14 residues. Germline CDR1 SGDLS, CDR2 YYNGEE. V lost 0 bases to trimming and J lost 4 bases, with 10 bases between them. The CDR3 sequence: CASSVDQGVTEAFF. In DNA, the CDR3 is TGTGCCAGCAGCGTAGACCAGGGCGTCACTGAAGCTTTCTTT.

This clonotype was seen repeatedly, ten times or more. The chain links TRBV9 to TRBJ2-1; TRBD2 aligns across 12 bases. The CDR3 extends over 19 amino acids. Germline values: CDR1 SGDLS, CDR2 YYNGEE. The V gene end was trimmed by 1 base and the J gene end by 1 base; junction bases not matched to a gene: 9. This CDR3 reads CASSVTGTSGPISYNEQFF. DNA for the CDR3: TGTGCCAGCAGCGTAACCGGGACTAGCGGGCCTATTTCCTACAATGAGCAGTTCTTC.

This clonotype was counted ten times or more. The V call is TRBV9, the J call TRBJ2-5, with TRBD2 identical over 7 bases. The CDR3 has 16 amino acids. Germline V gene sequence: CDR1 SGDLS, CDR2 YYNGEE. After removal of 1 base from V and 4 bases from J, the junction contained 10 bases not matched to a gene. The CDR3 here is CASSVTPGLQGETQYF. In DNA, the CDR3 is TGTGCCAGCAGCGTAACACCGGGACTACAAGGAGAGACCCAGTACTTC.

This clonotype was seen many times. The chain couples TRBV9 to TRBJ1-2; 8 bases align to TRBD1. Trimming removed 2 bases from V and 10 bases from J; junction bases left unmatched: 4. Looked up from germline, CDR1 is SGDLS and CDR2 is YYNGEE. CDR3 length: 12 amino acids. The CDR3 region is CASSVLQGAYTF. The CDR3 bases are TGTGCCAGCAGCGTTTTGCAGGGGGCCTACACCTTC.

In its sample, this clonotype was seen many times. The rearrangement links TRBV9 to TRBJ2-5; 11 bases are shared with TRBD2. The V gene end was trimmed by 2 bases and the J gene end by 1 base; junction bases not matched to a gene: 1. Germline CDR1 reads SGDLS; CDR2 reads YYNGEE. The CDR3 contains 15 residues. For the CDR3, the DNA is TGTGCCAGCAGCGTCGGGACTAGCGGCCAAGAGACCCAGTACTTC. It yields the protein CASSVGTSGQETQYF.

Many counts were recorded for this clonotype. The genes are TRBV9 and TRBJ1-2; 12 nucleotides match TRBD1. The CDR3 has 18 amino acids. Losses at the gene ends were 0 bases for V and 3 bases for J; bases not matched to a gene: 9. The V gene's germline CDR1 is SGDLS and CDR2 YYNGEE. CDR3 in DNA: TGTGCCAGCAGCGTAGCTCCAGGGGGGACAGGGGGCGACTATGGCTACACCTTC. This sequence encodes CASSVAPGGTGGDYGYTF. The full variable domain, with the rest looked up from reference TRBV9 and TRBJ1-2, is DSGVTQTPKHLITATGQRVTLRCSPRSGDLSVYWYQQSLDQGLQFLIQYYNGEERAKGNILERFSAQQFPDLHSELNLSSLELGDSALYFCASSVAPGGTGGDYGYTFGSGTRLTVV.

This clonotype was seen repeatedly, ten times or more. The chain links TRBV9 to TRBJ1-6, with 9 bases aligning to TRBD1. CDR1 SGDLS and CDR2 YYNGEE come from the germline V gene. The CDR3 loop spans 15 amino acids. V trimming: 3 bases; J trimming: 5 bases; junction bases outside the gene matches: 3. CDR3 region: CASSEGTGNNSPLHF. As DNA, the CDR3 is TGTGCCAGCAGCGAGGGGACAGGGAATAATTCACCCCTCCACTTT. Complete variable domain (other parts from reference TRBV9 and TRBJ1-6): DSGVTQTPKHLITATGQRVTLRCSPRSGDLSVYWYQQSLDQGLQFLIQYYNGEERAKGNILERFSAQQFPDLHSELNLSSLELGDSALYFCASSEGTGNNSPLHFGNGTRLTVT.

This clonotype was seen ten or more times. This CDR3 reads CASSSRLGTEAFF. The CDR3 bases are TGTGCCAGCAGCTCTAGATTGGGGACTGAAGCTTTCTTT. V is TRBV9 and J is TRBJ1-1; D remains unclear. Trimming left V 4 bases short and J 5 bases short, with 12 bases between. The CDR3 spans 13 residues. CDR1 is SGDLS and CDR2 is YYNGEE in the germline V gene. Filled out from reference TRBV9 and TRBJ1-1, the complete variable domain reads DSGVTQTPKHLITATGQRVTLRCSPRSGDLSVYWYQQSLDQGLQFLIQYYNGEERAKGNILERFSAQQFPDLHSELNLSSLELGDSALYFCASSSRLGTEAFFGQGTRLTVV.

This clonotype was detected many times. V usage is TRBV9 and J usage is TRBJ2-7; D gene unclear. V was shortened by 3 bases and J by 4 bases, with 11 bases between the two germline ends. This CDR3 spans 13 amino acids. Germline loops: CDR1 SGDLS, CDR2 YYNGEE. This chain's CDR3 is CASSARPGYEQYF. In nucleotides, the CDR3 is TGTGCCAGCAGCGCCCGGCCCGGGTACGAGCAGTACTTC.

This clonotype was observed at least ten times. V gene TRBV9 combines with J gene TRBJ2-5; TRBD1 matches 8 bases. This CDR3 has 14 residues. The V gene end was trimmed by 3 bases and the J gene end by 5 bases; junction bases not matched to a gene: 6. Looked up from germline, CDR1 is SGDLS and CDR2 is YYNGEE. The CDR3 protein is CASSAPGGEETQYF. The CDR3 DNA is TGTGCCAGCAGCGCGCCAGGGGGCGAGGAGACCCAGTACTTC.

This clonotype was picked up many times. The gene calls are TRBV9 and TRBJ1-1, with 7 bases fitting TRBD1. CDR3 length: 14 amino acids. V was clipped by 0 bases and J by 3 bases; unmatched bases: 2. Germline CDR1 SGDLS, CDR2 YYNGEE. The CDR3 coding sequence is TGTGCCAGCAGCGTAGCAGGGGGTGACACTGAAGCTTTCTTT. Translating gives CASSVAGGDTEAFF.

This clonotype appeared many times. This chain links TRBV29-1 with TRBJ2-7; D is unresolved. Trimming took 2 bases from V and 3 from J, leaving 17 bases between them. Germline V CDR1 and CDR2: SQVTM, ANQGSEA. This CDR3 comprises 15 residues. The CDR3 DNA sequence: TGCAGCGTTGAAAAACTCTCTCCGGATATCTACGAGCAGTACTTC. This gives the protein CSVEKLSPDIYEQYF.